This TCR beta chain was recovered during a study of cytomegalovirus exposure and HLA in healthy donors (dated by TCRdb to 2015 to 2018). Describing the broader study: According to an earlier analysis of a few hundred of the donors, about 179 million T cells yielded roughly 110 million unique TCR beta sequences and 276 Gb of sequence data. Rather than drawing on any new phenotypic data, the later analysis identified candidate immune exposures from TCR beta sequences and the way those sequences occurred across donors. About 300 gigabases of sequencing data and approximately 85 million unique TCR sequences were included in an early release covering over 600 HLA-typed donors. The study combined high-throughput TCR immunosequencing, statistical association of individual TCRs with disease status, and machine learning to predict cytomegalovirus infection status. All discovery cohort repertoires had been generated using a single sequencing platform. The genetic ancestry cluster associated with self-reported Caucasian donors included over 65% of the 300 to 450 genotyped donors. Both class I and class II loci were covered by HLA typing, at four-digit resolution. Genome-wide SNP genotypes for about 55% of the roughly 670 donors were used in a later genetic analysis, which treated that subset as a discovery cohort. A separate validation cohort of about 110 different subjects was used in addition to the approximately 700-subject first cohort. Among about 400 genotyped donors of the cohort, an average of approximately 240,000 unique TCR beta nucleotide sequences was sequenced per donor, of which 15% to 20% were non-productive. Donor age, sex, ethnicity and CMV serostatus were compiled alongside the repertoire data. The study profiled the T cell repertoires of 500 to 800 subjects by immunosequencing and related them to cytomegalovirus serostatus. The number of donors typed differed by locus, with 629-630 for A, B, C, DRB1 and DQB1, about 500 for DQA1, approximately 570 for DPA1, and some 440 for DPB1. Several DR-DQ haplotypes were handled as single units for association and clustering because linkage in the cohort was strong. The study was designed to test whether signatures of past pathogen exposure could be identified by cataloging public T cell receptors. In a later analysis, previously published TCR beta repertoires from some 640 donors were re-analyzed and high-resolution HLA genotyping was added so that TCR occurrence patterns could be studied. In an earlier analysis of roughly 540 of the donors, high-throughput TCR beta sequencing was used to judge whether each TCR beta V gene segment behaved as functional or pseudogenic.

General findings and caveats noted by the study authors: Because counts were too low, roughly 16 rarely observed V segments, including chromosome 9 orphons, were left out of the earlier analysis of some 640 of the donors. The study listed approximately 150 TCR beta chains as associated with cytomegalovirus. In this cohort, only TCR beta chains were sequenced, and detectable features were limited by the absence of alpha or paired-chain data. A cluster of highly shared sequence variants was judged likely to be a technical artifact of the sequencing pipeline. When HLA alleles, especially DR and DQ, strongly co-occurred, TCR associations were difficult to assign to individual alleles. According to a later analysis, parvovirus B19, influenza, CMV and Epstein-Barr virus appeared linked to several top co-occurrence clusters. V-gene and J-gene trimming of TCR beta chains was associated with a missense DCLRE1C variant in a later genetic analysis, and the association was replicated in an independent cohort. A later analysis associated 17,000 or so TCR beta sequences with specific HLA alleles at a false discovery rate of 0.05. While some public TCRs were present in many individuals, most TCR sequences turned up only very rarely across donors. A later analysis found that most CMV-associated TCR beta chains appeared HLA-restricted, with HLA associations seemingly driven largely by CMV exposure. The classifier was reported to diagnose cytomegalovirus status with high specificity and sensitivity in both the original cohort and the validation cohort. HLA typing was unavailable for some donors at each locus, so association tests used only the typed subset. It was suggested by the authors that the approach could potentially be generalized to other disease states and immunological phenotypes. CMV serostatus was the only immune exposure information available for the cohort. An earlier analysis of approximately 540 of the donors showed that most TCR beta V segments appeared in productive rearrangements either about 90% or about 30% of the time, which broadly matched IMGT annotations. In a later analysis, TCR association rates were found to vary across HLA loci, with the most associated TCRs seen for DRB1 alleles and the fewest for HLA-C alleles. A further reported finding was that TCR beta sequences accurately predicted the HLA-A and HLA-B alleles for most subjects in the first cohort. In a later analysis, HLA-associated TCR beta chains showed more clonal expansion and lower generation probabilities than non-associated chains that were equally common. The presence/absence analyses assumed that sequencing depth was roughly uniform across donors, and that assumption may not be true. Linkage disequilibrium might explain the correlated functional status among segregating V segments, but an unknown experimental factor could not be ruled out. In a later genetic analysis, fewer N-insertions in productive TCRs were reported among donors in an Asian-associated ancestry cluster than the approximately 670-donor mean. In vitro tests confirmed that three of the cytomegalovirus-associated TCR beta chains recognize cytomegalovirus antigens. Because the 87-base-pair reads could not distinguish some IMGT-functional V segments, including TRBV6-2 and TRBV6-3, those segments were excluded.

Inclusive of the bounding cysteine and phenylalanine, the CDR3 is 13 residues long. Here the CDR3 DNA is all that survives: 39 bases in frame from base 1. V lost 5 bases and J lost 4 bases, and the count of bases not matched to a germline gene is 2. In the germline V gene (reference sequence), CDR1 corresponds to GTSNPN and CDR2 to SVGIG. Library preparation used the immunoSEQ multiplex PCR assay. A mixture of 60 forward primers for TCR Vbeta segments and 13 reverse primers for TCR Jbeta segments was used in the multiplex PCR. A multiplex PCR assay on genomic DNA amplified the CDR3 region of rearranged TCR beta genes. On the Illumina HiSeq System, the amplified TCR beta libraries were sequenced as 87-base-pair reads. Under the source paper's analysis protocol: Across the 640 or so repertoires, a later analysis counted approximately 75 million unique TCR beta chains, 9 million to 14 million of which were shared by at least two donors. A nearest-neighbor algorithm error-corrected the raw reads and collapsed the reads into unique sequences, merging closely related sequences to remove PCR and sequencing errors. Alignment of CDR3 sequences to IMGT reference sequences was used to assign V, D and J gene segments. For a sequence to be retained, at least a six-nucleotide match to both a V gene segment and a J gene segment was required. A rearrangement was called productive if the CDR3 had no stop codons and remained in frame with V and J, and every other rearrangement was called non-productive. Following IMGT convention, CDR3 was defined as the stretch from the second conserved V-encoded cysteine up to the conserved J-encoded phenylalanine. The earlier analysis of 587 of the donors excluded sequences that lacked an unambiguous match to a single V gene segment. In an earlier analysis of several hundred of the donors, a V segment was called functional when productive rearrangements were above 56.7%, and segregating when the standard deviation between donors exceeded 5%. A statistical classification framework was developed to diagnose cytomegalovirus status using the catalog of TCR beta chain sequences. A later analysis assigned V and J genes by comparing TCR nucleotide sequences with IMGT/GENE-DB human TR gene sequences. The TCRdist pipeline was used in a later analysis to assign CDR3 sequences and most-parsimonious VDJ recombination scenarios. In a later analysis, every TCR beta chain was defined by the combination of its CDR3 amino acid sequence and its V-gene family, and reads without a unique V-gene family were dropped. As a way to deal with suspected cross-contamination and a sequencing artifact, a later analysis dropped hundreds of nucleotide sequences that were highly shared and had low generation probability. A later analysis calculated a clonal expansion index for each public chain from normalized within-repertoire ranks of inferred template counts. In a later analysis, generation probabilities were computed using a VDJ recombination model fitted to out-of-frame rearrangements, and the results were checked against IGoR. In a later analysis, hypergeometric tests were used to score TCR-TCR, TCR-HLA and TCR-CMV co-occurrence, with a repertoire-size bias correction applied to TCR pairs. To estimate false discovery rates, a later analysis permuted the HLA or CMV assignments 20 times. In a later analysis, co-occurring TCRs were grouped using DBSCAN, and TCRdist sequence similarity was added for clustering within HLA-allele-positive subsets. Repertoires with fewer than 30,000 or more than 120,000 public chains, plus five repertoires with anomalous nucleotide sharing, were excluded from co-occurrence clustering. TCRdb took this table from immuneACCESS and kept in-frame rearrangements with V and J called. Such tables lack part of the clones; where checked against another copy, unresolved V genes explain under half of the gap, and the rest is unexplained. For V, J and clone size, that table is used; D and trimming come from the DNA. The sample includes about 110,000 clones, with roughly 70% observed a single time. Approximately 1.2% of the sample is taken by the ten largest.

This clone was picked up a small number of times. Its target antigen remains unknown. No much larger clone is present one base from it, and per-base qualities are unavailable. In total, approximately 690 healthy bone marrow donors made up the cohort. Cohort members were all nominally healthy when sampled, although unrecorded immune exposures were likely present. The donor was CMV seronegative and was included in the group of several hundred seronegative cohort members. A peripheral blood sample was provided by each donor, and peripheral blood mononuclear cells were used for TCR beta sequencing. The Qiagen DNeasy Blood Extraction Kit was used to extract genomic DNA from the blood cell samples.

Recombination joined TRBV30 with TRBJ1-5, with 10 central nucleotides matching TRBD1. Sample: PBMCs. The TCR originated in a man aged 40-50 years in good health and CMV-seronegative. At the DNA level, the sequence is TGTGCCTGGGGGACAGGGGATAATCAGCCCCAGCATTTT. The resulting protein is CAWGTGDNQPQHF.